Below, 3 T cell receptor beta chains from the same sample are listed, as sequenced in a study of cytomegalovirus exposure and HLA in healthy donors. Profiling relied on immunoSEQ multiplex PCR, and the TCRdb table lists in-frame clones only, not all of them. Among 300,000 to 400,000 clones listed, roughly 90% were seen once. Sequencing used PBMCs. The source of these receptors is a man aged 25-40 years in good health and CMV-seronegative.

This chain connects TRBV18 to TRBJ2-7; 9 bases fit TRBD2. The CDR3 contains 17 residues. Germline values: CDR1 KGHSH, CDR2 LQKENI. J lost 0 bases, V lost 3 bases, and 9 bases had no gene match. The CDR3 DNA sequence: TGTGCCAGCTCACCGTCCGGTCTAGCGGGGAACTCCTACGAGCAGTACTTC. Translated: CASSPSGLAGNSYEQYF.

The chain couples TRBV11-2 to TRBJ2-3, with 11 positions matching TRBD2. The CDR3 has 17 amino acids. Germline lookup yields CDR1 SGHAT and CDR2 FQNNGV. Germline trimming cut 1 base from V and 2 bases from J; bases unmatched to any gene: 5. The CDR3 bases are TGTGCCAGCAGCTTAGGGTTAGCGGGGGGGTTCACAGATACGCAGTATTTT. Its translation: CASSLGLAGGFTDTQYF.

This chain connects TRBV6-4 to TRBJ1-2; the match to TRBD1 covers 7 bases. V dropped 6 bases and J dropped 4; count of bases not matched to a gene: 11. Germline CDR1 reads MRHNA; CDR2 reads SNTAGT. The CDR3 loop spans 15 amino acids. CDR3 nucleotide sequence: TGTGCCAGCAGACCCGAGACAGGGATAGTCTATGGCTACACCTTC. Its translation is CASRPETGIVYGYTF.